This T cell receptor beta chain was observed in a study of T cells in Graves' hyperthyroidism and ophthalmopathy. Those patients with uncontrolled infection, other autoimmune disease, pregnancy or lactation were excluded. Fresh 10 ml peripheral blood yielded PBMCs. Researchers amplified the TCR beta CDR3 regions from RNA transcripts. The HTBI primer set was used in a first-round RT-PCR of the TCR CDR3. TCRdb re-called the multiplex PCR reads with MiXCR, one entry per CDR3 protein. The profile shows about 290,000 distinct CDR3 sequences, roughly 13% of them singletons. Study observations and caveats: Blood held most thyroid clonotypes expanded above 0.001 frequency.

Details on this clonotype: Its antigen is currently unknown.

The CDR3 is made up of 18 amino acids. Germline V gene sequence: CDR1 LNHDA, CDR2 SQIVND (reference sequence). Trimming removed 3 bases from V and 5 bases from J; junction bases left unmatched: 12. Source material: blood. The TCR originated in a woman aged 40 to 49 with Graves' hyperthyroidism. The chain combines TRBV19 with TRBJ2-2; 10 bases fit TRBD1. DNA of the CDR3: TGTGCCAGTAGTATTCCTGACCTGGACAGGGGGTCTACCGGGGAGCTGTTTTTT. This encodes CASSIPDLDRGSTGELFF. Full variable domain (rest looked up from reference TRBV19 and TRBJ2-2): DGGITQSPKYLFRKEGQNVTLSCEQNLNHDAMYWYRQDPGQGLRLIYYSQIVNDFQKGDIAEGYSVSREKKESFPLTVTSAQKNPTAFYLCASSIPDLDRGSTGELFFGEGSRLTVL.